This paragraph reports one TCR beta chain. Study processing details: Quantification of nucleated cells was approximated via reference gene primer amplification. TCRdb's table, derived via immunoSEQ multiplex PCR, lists solely in-frame clones and lacks some. That table gives V, J and clone size, and the DNA gave D and trimming. The data show about 150,000 clones, approximately 90% seen once. This entry comes from a study of blood T cell repertoires in COVID-19. At the level of the study: The study drew acute and convalescent COVID-19 samples from the United States, Italy and Spain. PBMCs, B-cell-depleted T cells, or T cells provided the cDNA or gDNA that made up the material.

The CDR3 has 14 amino acids. V gave up 5 bases and J gave up 1 base, with 9 bases separating them. Germline-derived CDR1 and CDR2 are LNHDA and SQIVND (reference sequence). The chain uses TRBV19 and TRBJ1-5; weak D call: TRBD1 (6 bases). This receptor was identified in a woman aged 35 to 49 with acute or convalescent COVID-19. Specimen: peripheral blood. CDR3 coding DNA: TGTGCCAGTAGTCCGCAGGGGAGCAATCAGCCCCAGCATTTT. This encodes CASSPQGSNQPQHF.